This TCR beta chain came from a study of blood T cell repertoires in COVID-19. Overall study context: COVID-19 samples, acute and convalescent, were from the United States, Italy and Spain. T cells, B-cell-depleted T cells, or PBMCs supplied cDNA or gDNA.

The V end lost 7 bases, the J end lost 8 bases, and 16 bases lay between the germline ends. CDR3 length: 13 amino acids. Germline loops: CDR1 SNHLY, CDR2 FYNNEI. This clone was observed once. Profiled with immunoSEQ multiplex PCR; TCRdb holds only in-frame clones, not every one. The sample consists of more than 95,000 clones, 81% of them appearing once. It was during active infection that Seattle patients were enrolled and then longitudinally followed. The receptor's source is a man between 25 and 39 years old with COVID-19, enrolled during active disease. V and J are TRBV2 and TRBJ2-3; possible D gene TRBD1, 5 bases. The sample consisted of peripheral blood. The CDR3 sequence is CASTDQGMVTQYF. CDR3 in DNA: TGTGCCAGCACCGACCAGGGAATGGTTACGCAGTATTTT.